This record looks at one T cell receptor (beta chain) sequence and its context. This specimen belongs to a study of blood T cell repertoires in COVID-19. About the research overall: Researchers got acute and convalescent COVID-19 samples from the United States, Italy and Spain.

Individuals aged about 18 to 95 years were recruited from about two dozen US areas. Clinical histories supplied by participants themselves formed the basis of cohort assignment. Using immunoSEQ multiplex PCR, the repertoire was profiled, and TCRdb retains in-frame clones only, with some absent. The sample lists some 150,000 clones; roughly 90% were seen once. The CDR3 spans 15 residues. Unmatched junction bases numbered 6, after V lost 7 bases and J lost 6 bases. Germline V gives CDR1 MNHEY, CDR2 SMNVEV (reference sequence). V usage is TRBV27 and J usage is TRBJ2-1; 13 positions match TRBD2. This sequence originates from a woman aged 25-40 years with acute COVID-19. The material sequenced was PBMCs or T cells enriched from blood (not recorded which). DNA for the CDR3: TGTGCCAGCACCTCGACTAGCGGGAGGATCAATGAGCAGTTCTTC. Amino acid sequence: CASTSTSGRINEQFF.